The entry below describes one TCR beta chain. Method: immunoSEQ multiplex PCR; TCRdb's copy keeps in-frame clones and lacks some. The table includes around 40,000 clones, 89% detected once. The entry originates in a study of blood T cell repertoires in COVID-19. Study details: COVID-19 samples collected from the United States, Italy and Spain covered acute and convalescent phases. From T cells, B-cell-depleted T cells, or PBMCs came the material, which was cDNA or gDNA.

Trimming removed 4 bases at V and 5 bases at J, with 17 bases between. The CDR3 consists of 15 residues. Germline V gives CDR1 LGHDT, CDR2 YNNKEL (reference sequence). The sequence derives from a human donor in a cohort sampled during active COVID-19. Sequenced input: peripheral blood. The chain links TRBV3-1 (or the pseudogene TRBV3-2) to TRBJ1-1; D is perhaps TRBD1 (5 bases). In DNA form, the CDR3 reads TGTGCCAGCAGCCGGGCCCTCGAGGGACTTACTGAAGCTTTCTTT. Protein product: CASSRALEGLTEAFF.